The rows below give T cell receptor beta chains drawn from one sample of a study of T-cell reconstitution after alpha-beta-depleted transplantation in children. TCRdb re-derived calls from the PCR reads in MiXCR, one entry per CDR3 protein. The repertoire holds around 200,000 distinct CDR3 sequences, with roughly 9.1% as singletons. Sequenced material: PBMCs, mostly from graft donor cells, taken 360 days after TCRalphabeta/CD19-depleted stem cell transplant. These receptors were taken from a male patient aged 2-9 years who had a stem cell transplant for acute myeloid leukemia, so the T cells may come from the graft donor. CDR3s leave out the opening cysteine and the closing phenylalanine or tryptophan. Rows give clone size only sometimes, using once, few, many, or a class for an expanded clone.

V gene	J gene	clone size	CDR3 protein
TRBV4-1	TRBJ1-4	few	ASSQDWGQQAGVPQKLF
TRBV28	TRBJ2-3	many	ASSLDRAGDTQY
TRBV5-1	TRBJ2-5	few	ASSSPRGGETQY
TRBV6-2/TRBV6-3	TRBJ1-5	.	ASSYDGHSNQPQH
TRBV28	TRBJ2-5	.	ASSPPTGSRETQY
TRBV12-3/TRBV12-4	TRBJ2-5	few	ASSLNRGSLRETQY
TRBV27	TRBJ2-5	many	ATSIGLGGMGNTMETQY
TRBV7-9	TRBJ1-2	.	ASSSLVPPLDYGYT
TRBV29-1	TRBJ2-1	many	SGKGMRGYNEQF
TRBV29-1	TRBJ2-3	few	SVQDSGRAHTDTQY
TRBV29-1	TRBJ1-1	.	SARRRLLNTEAF
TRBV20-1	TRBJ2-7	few	SARDSGGSSYEQY
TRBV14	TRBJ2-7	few	ASSQLAGVKFYEQY
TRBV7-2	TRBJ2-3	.	ASSLVAVRTDTQY
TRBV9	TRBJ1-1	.	ASSVAQSGTEAF
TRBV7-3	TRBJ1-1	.	ASSLEGATEAF
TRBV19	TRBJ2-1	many	ASSIGRSSYNEQF
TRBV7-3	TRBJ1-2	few	ASSLTKDRGQNYGYT
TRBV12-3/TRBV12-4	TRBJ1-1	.	ASTQGASTEAF
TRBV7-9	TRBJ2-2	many	ASSLEPGELF
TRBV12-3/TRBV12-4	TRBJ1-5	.	ASSRDRTANSPQH
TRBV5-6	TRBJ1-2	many	ASRSSQGNYGYT
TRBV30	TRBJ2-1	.	AWTLARLSSYNEQF
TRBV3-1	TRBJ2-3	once	ASSQVGGAGDTQY
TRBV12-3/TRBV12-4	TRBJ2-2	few	ASSSSDRGNTGELF
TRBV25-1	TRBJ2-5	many	ASSDGQGETQY
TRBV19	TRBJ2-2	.	ASIGGADWNTGELF
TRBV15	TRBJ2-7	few	ATSRDLGFYEQY
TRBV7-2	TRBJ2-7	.	ASSFLAGQGPYEQY
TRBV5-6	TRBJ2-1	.	ARAPGQHHNEQF
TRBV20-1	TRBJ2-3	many	SVGRPLSHVTDTQY
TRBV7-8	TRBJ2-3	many	ASSPYSGRASDTQY
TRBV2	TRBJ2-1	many	ASSDDSYNEQF
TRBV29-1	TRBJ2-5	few	SVPRGLQETQY
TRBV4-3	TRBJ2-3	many	ASSQGALDTQY
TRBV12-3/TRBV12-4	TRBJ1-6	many	ASGSLSLH
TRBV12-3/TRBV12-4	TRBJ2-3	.	ASSSGLAGGPADTQY
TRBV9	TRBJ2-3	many	ASSVRDRDTDTQY
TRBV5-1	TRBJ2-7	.	ASSLPTGRSEQY
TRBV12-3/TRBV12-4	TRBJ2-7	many	ASSPGQGGSYEQY
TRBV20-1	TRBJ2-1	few	SARDTDEQF
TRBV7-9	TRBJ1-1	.	ASSWGVTEAF
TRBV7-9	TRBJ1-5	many	ASSLVSDQPQH